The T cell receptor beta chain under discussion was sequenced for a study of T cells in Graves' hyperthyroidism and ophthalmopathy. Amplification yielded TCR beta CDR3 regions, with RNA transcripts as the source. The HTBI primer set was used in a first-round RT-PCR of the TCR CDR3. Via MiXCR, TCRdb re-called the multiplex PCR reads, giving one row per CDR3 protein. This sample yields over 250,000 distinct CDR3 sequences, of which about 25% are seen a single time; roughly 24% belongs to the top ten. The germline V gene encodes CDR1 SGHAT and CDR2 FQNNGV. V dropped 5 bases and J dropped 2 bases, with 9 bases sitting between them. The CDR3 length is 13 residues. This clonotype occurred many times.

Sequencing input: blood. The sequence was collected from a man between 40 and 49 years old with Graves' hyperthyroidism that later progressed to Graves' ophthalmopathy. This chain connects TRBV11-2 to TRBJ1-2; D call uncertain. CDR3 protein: CASSIRLNYGYTF. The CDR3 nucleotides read TGTGCCAGCAGCATACGTCTGAACTATGGCTACACCTTC.